Listed below are T cell receptor beta chains from one sample, sequenced in a study of cytomegalovirus exposure and HLA in healthy donors. TCRdb's copy holds only in-frame clones and misses some; the assay was immunoSEQ multiplex PCR. Of about 120,000 clones in the sample, 81% were seen once. The sequenced material came from PBMCs. These receptors were collected from a woman aged 25 to 39 in good health and CMV-seronegative. CDR3s include the opening cysteine and the closing phenylalanine or tryptophan. The D gene is left open where the match is weak.

v_gene: TRBV18
len: 16
d_gene: NA
j_gene: TRBJ2-1
CDR3aa: CASSTAPGHSLGEQFF

v_gene: TRBV7-2
len: 15
d_gene: TRBD1
j_gene: TRBJ2-7
CDR3aa: CASSLGQGGLYEQYF

v_gene: TRBV9
len: 16
d_gene: NA
j_gene: TRBJ2-2
CDR3aa: CASSPRGRGGTGELFF

v_gene: TRBV28
len: 16
d_gene: NA
j_gene: TRBJ2-7
CDR3aa: CASSQEPGLADYEQYF

v_gene: TRBV7-9
len: 14
d_gene: NA
j_gene: TRBJ1-1
CDR3aa: CASSLEGGGTEAFF

v_gene: TRBV9
len: 11
d_gene: NA
j_gene: TRBJ1-2
CDR3aa: CASTRGTGYTF

v_gene: TRBV28
len: 16
d_gene: NA
j_gene: TRBJ2-1
CDR3aa: CASRAGIQGFYNEQFF

v_gene: TRBV9
len: 16
d_gene: TRBD2
j_gene: TRBJ2-5
CDR3aa: CASSDPTSAGQETQYF

v_gene: TRBV27
len: 15
d_gene: TRBD1
j_gene: TRBJ2-5
CDR3aa: CASSLLQGIGETQYF

v_gene: TRBV29-1
len: 11
d_gene: NA
j_gene: TRBJ2-5
CDR3aa: CSVQAFQTQYF

v_gene: TRBV28
len: 15
d_gene: TRBD2
j_gene: TRBJ2-5
CDR3aa: CASSSLAGESETQYF

v_gene: TRBV15
len: 13
d_gene: NA
j_gene: TRBJ2-1
CDR3aa: CATSGRDFNEQFF

v_gene: TRBV5-1
len: 15
d_gene: NA
j_gene: TRBJ1-2
CDR3aa: CASSLGGGNDYGYTF

v_gene: TRBV10-3
len: 15
d_gene: TRBD1
j_gene: TRBJ1-4
CDR3aa: CAISPQGVANEKLFF

v_gene: TRBV19
len: 15
d_gene: NA
j_gene: TRBJ1-5
CDR3aa: CASHDRRYSNQPQHF

v_gene: TRBV7-3
len: 15
d_gene: TRBD1
j_gene: TRBJ2-2
CDR3aa: CASSPRTGNTGELFF

v_gene: TRBV19
len: 16
d_gene: TRBD2
j_gene: TRBJ2-1
CDR3aa: CASSKLADPSYNEQFF